The 4 T cell receptor beta chains below come from one sample, sequenced in a study of OX40 agonist ivuxolimab in advanced cancers. Some clones are missing from TCRdb's copy, which holds only in-frame ones; the method was immunoSEQ multiplex PCR. Here the sample spans tens of thousands of clones, roughly 83% being singletons. The sample was CD4+ or CD8+ T cells sorted from blood, taken in a trial of the OX40 agonist ivuxolimab. The receptors stem from an adult with an advanced solid tumor such as melanoma, head and neck, liver or kidney cancer.

The chain employs TRBV6-5 and TRBJ1-1; the D is unclear. CDR3 length: 14 residues. Trimming removed 2 bases from V and 7 bases from J, with 14 bases in between. CDR1 MNHEY and CDR2 SVGAGI come from the germline V gene. In nucleotides, the CDR3 is TGTGCCAGCAGTTACGACGGTGGGGTGGATGAAGCTTTCTTT. This sequence encodes CASSYDGGVDEAFF.

The chain employs TRBV10-3 and TRBJ2-1; D not resolved. Deletions cut 6 bases from V and 8 bases from J, with 8 bases between. Germline loops: CDR1 ENHRY, CDR2 SYGVKD. The CDR3 is 11 amino acids. CDR3 sequence: CAIRGSDEQFF. CDR3 coding DNA: TGTGCCATCAGGGGGTCCGATGAGCAGTTCTTC.

This rearrangement joins TRBV14 to TRBJ2-3; the match to TRBD2 covers 10 bases. The trim removed 4 bases at V and 6 bases at J, leaving 4 bases unmatched. The germline V gene encodes CDR1 SGHDN and CDR2 FVKESK. This CDR3 is built from 14 residues. Here the CDR3 DNA reads TGTGCCAGCAGCCCGGGACTAGCGTGGGATACGCAGTATTTT. It is translated as CASSPGLAWDTQYF.

The chain couples TRBV6-5 to TRBJ1-2; the D gene is possibly TRBD1 (6 bases). CDR3 length: 13 residues. V lost 8 bases, J lost 4 bases, and 14 bases lay in between. Germline CDR1 is MNHEY and CDR2 is SVGAGI. The CDR3 is CASGQGTRYGYTF. The DNA of the CDR3 is TGTGCCAGCGGTCAGGGGACTCGCTATGGCTACACCTTC.